This is a list of T cell receptor beta chains from one sample in a study of T cells in Graves' hyperthyroidism and ophthalmopathy. In TCRdb, the multiplex PCR reads were re-called with MiXCR into one record per CDR3 protein. The sample shows hundreds of thousands of distinct CDR3 sequences, 20% of them seen only once. Sequenced: blood. These receptors all stem from a man in his forties with Graves' ophthalmopathy. CDR3s include the opening cysteine and the closing phenylalanine or tryptophan. Fields, in order: J gene, clone size, D gene, V gene, CDR3 DNA, CDR3 protein. D genes are given only for firm matches. Not every row has a clone size; where given, it reads once, few, many or a size class.

J gene: TRBJ2-1; clone size: many; D gene: TRBD2; V gene: TRBV12-3/TRBV12-4; CDR3 DNA: TGTGCCAGCAGTTTAACTAGCGGGATAAACAATGAGCAGTTCTTC; CDR3 protein: CASSLTSGINNEQFF
J gene: TRBJ2-2; clone size: -; D gene: -; V gene: TRBV14; CDR3 DNA: TGTGCCAGCAGCCAAGATCTGCGCACCGGGGAGCTGTTTTTT; CDR3 protein: CASSQDLRTGELFF
J gene: TRBJ2-7; clone size: -; D gene: -; V gene: TRBV6-1; CDR3 DNA: TGTGCCAGCAGTGACCCCCCTGGCGAGCAGTACTTC; CDR3 protein: CASSDPPGEQYF
J gene: TRBJ1-2; clone size: few; D gene: -; V gene: TRBV29-1; CDR3 DNA: TGCAGCGTCAACTCTCCGCGCAGTTTCTATGGCTACACCTTC; CDR3 protein: CSVNSPRSFYGYTF
J gene: TRBJ2-7; clone size: few; D gene: -; V gene: TRBV20-1; CDR3 DNA: TGCAGTGCTAGACCGGGTGAGACTAGTATCTCTCGCGAGCAGTACTTC; CDR3 protein: CSARPGETSISREQYF
J gene: TRBJ2-1; clone size: few; D gene: -; V gene: TRBV24-1; CDR3 DNA: TGTGCCACCAGTGACCTTGACAGCTCCTACAATGAGCAGTTCTTC; CDR3 protein: CATSDLDSSYNEQFF
J gene: TRBJ2-3; clone size: many; D gene: -; V gene: TRBV30; CDR3 DNA: TGTGCCTGGAATCTGGGGAGCACAGATACGCAGTATTTT; CDR3 protein: CAWNLGSTDTQYF
J gene: TRBJ2-7; clone size: -; D gene: TRBD1; V gene: TRBV6-1; CDR3 DNA: TGTGCCAGCAGTTCCCGACAGGGGGCTTCTTTCAGGGAGCAGTACTTC; CDR3 protein: CASSSRQGASFREQYF
J gene: TRBJ2-2; clone size: many; D gene: -; V gene: TRBV11-3; CDR3 DNA: TGTGCCAGCAGCTTAGATATAGGGACGGGGAACACCGGGGAGCTGTTTTTT; CDR3 protein: CASSLDIGTGNTGELFF
J gene: TRBJ1-6; clone size: few; D gene: -; V gene: TRBV3-1; CDR3 DNA: TGTGCCAGCAGCCAAGACCGACCTGACAGGCAAAATTCACCCCTCCACTTT; CDR3 protein: CASSQDRPDRQNSPLHF
J gene: TRBJ2-2; clone size: -; D gene: TRBD1; V gene: TRBV6-1; CDR3 DNA: TGTGCCAGCAACGACAGGGACACCGGGGAGCTGTTTTTT; CDR3 protein: CASNDRDTGELFF
J gene: TRBJ1-5; clone size: few; D gene: -; V gene: TRBV30; CDR3 DNA: TGTGCCTGGAGTGCTGAGGAATATCAGCCCCAGCATTTT; CDR3 protein: CAWSAEEYQPQHF
J gene: TRBJ2-2; clone size: many; D gene: -; V gene: TRBV11-2; CDR3 DNA: TGTGCCAGCCGACTAGCGAACACCGGGGAGCTGTTTTTT; CDR3 protein: CASRLANTGELFF
J gene: TRBJ1-2; clone size: -; D gene: -; V gene: TRBV9; CDR3 DNA: TGTGCCAGCAGCGGCTACAGGGAATTTAACTATGGCTACACCTTC; CDR3 protein: CASSGYREFNYGYTF
J gene: TRBJ2-6; clone size: -; D gene: -; V gene: TRBV30; CDR3 DNA: TGTGCCTGGAGTGTACGAGGCACTGGGGCCAACGTCCTGACTTTC; CDR3 protein: CAWSVRGTGANVLTF
J gene: TRBJ2-3; clone size: -; D gene: -; V gene: TRBV5-1; CDR3 DNA: TGCGCCAGCAGCGTCCGGGTTCCAGATACGCAGTATTTT; CDR3 protein: CASSVRVPDTQYF
J gene: TRBJ1-5; clone size: many; D gene: -; V gene: TRBV30; CDR3 DNA: TGTGCCTGGAGTGTACTAGGAGGCGACGGACAGCCCCAGCATTTT; CDR3 protein: CAWSVLGGDGQPQHF
J gene: TRBJ1-2; clone size: many; D gene: -; V gene: TRBV18; CDR3 DNA: TGTGCCAGCTCACCTACAAGGACGGTCACTAACTATGGCTACACCTTC; CDR3 protein: CASSPTRTVTNYGYTF
J gene: TRBJ2-3; clone size: many; D gene: -; V gene: TRBV2; CDR3 DNA: TGTGCCAGCGTTTTCGAGGGCTTCAGCACAGATACGCAGTATTTT; CDR3 protein: CASVFEGFSTDTQYF
J gene: TRBJ1-1; clone size: -; D gene: -; V gene: TRBV5-4; CDR3 DNA: TGTGCCAGCAGTTACCAGTCTCTGAACACTGAAGCTTTCTTT; CDR3 protein: CASSYQSLNTEAFF